This TCR beta chain is from a study of blood T cell repertoires in COVID-19. Study background: From T cells, B-cell-depleted T cells, or PBMCs came the material, which was cDNA or gDNA.

Germline assignment: CDR1 MGHRA and CDR2 YSYEKL. The CDR3 contains 12 residues. The V and J ends lost 4 bases and 8 bases respectively, with 9 bases between them. Measured with immunoSEQ multiplex PCR; TCRdb has only the in-frame clones, and not every one. This table holds more than 300,000 clones, 85% to 90% found once. The sequencing sample was made of PBMCs or T cells enriched from blood (not recorded which). V and J are TRBV4-1 and TRBJ2-1; D gene ambiguous. The clonotype originates from a man aged 25-45 years who had recovered from COVID-19. The CDR3 protein is CASSPRQDEQFF. Written as DNA, the CDR3 is TGCGCCAGCAGCCCCCGGCAGGATGAGCAGTTCTTC.